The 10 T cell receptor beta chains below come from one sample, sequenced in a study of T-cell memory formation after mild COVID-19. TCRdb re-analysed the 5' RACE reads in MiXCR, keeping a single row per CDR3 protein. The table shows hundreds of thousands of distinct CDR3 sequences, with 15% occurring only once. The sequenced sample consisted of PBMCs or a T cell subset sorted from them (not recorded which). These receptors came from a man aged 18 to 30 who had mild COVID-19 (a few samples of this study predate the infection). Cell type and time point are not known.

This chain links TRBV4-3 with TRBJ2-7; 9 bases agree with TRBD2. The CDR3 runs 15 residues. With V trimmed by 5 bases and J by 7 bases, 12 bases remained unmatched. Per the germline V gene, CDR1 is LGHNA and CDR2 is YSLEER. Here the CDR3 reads CASSLSGGTPREQYF. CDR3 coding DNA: TGCGCCAGCAGCTTGAGCGGGGGGACCCCTCGGGAGCAGTACTTC.

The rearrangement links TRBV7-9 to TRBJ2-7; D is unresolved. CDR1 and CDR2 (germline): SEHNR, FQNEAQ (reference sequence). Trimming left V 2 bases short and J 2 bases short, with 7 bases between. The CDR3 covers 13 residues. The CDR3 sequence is CASSLSVPYEQYV. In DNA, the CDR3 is TGTGCCAGCAGCTTAAGCGTGCCCTACGAGCAGTACGTC.

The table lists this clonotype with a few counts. Written as DNA, the CDR3 is TGTGCCAGCTCACTACCTCCCCGGGCGACTGAAGCTTTCTTT. Translating it yields CASSLPPRATEAFF. The J gene is TRBJ1-1, the V gene TRBV18; D not resolved. V lost 4 bases to trimming and J lost 5 bases, with 14 bases between them. This CDR3 contains 14 residues. Germline V CDR1 and CDR2: KGHSH, LQKENI.

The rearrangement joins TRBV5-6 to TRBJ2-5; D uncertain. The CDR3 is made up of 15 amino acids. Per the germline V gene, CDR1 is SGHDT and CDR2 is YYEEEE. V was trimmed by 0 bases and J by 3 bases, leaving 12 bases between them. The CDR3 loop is CASSLAHSWEETQYF. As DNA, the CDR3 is TGTGCCAGCAGCTTGGCCCACAGTTGGGAAGAGACCCAGTACTTC. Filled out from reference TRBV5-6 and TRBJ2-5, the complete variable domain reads DAGVTQSPTHLIKTRGQQVTLRCSPKSGHDTVSWYQQALGQGPQFIFQYYEEEERQRGNFPDRFSGHQFPNYSSELNVNALLLGDSALYLCASSLAHSWEETQYFGPGTRLLVL.

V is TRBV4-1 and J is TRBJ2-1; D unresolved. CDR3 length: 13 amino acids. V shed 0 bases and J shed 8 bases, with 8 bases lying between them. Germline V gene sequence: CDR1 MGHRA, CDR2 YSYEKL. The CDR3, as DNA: TGCGCCAGCAGCCAAGATAACGGCGATGAGCAGTTCTTC. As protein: CASSQDNGDEQFF.

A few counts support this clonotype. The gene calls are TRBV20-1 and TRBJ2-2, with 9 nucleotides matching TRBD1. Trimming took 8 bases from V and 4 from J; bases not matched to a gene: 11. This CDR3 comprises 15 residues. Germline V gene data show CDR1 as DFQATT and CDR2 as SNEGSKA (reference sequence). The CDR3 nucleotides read TGCAGTTACCCCGAGTGGACAGGGGCCACCGGGGAGCTGTTTTTT. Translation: CSYPEWTGATGELFF.

The CDR3 reads CSVVGQTNTDTQYF. The CDR3 DNA sequence: TGCAGCGTTGTTGGCCAAACTAACACAGATACGCAGTATTTT. V gene TRBV29-1 combines with J gene TRBJ2-3; D call uncertain. The germline V and J ends were trimmed by 4 bases and 2 bases, with 13 bases remaining between them. The CDR3 has 14 residues. Germline V gene lookup returns CDR1 SQVTM and CDR2 ANQGSEA.

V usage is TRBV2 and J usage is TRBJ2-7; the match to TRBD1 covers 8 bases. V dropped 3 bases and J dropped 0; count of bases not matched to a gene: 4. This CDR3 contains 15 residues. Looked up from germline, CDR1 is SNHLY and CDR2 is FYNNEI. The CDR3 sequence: CASSEGTGGSYEQYV. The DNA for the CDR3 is TGTGCCAGCAGTGAGGGGACAGGTGGCTCCTACGAGCAGTACGTC.

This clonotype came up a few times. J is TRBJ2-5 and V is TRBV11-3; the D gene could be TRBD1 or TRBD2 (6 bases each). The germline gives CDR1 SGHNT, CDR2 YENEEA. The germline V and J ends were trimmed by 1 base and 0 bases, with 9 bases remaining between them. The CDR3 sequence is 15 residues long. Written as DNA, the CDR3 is TGTGCCAGCAGCTTAGCCGGGGGCAACCAAGAGACCCAGTACTTC. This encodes CASSLAGGNQETQYF. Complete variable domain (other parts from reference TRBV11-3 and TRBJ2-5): EAGVVQSPRYKIIEKKQPVAFWCNPISGHNTLYWYLQNLGQGPELLIRYENEEAVDDSQLPKDRFSAERLKGVDSTLKIQPAELGDSAVYLCASSLAGGNQETQYFGPGTRLLVL.

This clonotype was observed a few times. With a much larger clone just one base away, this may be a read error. The CDR3 DNA sequence: TGTGCCAGCAGTTACAACTACGAGCAGTACGTC. Amino acid sequence: CASSYNYEQYV. The rearrangement uses TRBV6-2 or TRBV6-3 and TRBJ2-7; D is unresolved. The germline V gene has CDR1 MNHEY and CDR2 SVGEGT. The CDR3 has 11 residues. Trimming shortened V by 2 bases and J by 3 bases, and 2 bases separated the two germline ends.